A selection of T cell receptor beta chains follows, all from one sample in a study of breast tumors, draining lymph nodes, adjacent tissues. TCRdb independently ran MiXCR on the multiplex PCR reads; one entry per CDR3 protein. The table records about 180,000 distinct CDR3 sequences, around a third of them present only once. Sequenced input: axillary lymph node tissue. The receptor source for this set is a female donor with breast cancer. Some clones in this sample may be carry-over from other donors' samples. Both conserved end residues are part of each CDR3. Fields, in order: J gene, clone size, D gene, V gene, CDR3 DNA, CDR3 protein. The D gene is left open where the match is weak. Size values are once, few and many counts, or a class for expanded clones, and some rows have none.

j_gene: TRBJ2-1; abundance: .; d_gene: TRBD1; v_gene: TRBV12-3/TRBV12-4; CDR3nt: TGTGCCAGCAGCTGGGACAGGGGCCCCTACAATGAGCAGCTCTTC; CDR3aa: CASSWDRGPYNEQLF
j_gene: TRBJ2-1; abundance: many; d_gene: .; v_gene: TRBV12-3/TRBV12-4; CDR3nt: TGTGCCAGCAGTTTAAGGGTCTATGAGCAGTTCTTC; CDR3aa: CASSLRVYEQFF
j_gene: TRBJ2-3; abundance: many; d_gene: .; v_gene: TRBV13; CDR3nt: TGTGCCAGCAGCTTAGGCATTGGGGGGCGTGCAGATACGCAGTATTTT; CDR3aa: CASSLGIGGRADTQYF
j_gene: TRBJ1-4; abundance: many; d_gene: TRBD1; v_gene: TRBV7-9; CDR3nt: TGTGCCAGCAGCTTAGTAGGACAGGGGACTGAAAAACTGTTTTTT; CDR3aa: CASSLVGQGTEKLFF
j_gene: TRBJ1-1; abundance: many; d_gene: .; v_gene: TRBV19; CDR3nt: TGTGCCAGTAGTATTGGCCGGAACCGTTACACTGAAGCTTTCTTT; CDR3aa: CASSIGRNRYTEAFF
j_gene: TRBJ1-1; abundance: .; d_gene: .; v_gene: TRBV19; CDR3nt: TGTGCCAGTAGTAAAATTACAGGGAACACTGAAGCTTTCTTT; CDR3aa: CASSKITGNTEAFF
j_gene: TRBJ2-2; abundance: many; d_gene: TRBD2; v_gene: TRBV13; CDR3nt: TGTGCCAGCAGCTTACTAGGGACTAGCGGCAACACCGGGGAGCTGTTTTTT; CDR3aa: CASSLLGTSGNTGELFF
j_gene: TRBJ2-1; abundance: many; d_gene: TRBD2; v_gene: TRBV7-3; CDR3nt: TGTGCCAGCAGCAGCGGGGGACCTTACAATGAGCAGTTCTTC; CDR3aa: CASSSGGPYNEQFF
j_gene: TRBJ1-5; abundance: many; d_gene: .; v_gene: TRBV18; CDR3nt: TGTGCCAGCTCACGAGGGGGTAGCAATCAGCCCCAGCATTTT; CDR3aa: CASSRGGSNQPQHF
j_gene: TRBJ2-3; abundance: few; d_gene: .; v_gene: TRBV6-2/TRBV6-3; CDR3nt: TGTGCCAGCGGATACAGCTTCGACTCCAACACAGATACGCAGTATTTT; CDR3aa: CASGYSFDSNTDTQYF
j_gene: TRBJ2-6; abundance: many; d_gene: .; v_gene: TRBV19; CDR3nt: TGTGCCAGTAGCGGGGGGCAGACTCGGACCAACGTCCTGACTTTC; CDR3aa: CASSGGQTRTNVLTF
j_gene: TRBJ1-6; abundance: .; d_gene: TRBD1; v_gene: TRBV20-1; CDR3nt: TGCAGTGCGGACGACAGGGCCGAGAGCTCCTATAATTCACCCCTCCACTTT; CDR3aa: CSADDRAESSYNSPLHF
j_gene: TRBJ2-2; abundance: once; d_gene: TRBD2; v_gene: TRBV19; CDR3nt: TGTGCCAGTAGTGACTTAGCGGGGGCAAGGAACACCGGGGAGCTGTTTTTT; CDR3aa: CASSDLAGARNTGELFF
j_gene: TRBJ2-3; abundance: many; d_gene: .; v_gene: TRBV12-3/TRBV12-4; CDR3nt: TGTGCCAGCAGCCCGTATCGTCCCGGCGCAGATACGCAGTATTTT; CDR3aa: CASSPYRPGADTQYF
j_gene: TRBJ2-7; abundance: many; d_gene: .; v_gene: TRBV11-1; CDR3nt: TGTGCCAGCAGCTTAACCCCTGGTAACTCCTACGAGCAGTACTTC; CDR3aa: CASSLTPGNSYEQYF
j_gene: TRBJ1-6; abundance: .; d_gene: TRBD1; v_gene: TRBV9; CDR3nt: TGCGCCAGCAGCACGGGGACAGGAAATTCACCCCTCCACTTT; CDR3aa: CASSTGTGNSPLHF
j_gene: TRBJ2-3; abundance: many; d_gene: TRBD2; v_gene: TRBV15; CDR3nt: TGTGCCACCAGCTCGTCTAGCGGGGAGAGCAGCACAGATACGCAGTATTTT; CDR3aa: CATSSSSGESSTDTQYF
j_gene: TRBJ2-6; abundance: .; d_gene: TRBD2; v_gene: TRBV20-1; CDR3nt: TGCAGTGCCAGCGGGGGACCTCACCTCAACTCTGGGGCCAACGTCCTGACTTTC; CDR3aa: CSASGGPHLNSGANVLTF
j_gene: TRBJ2-5; abundance: many; d_gene: .; v_gene: TRBV6-2/TRBV6-3; CDR3nt: TGTGCCAGCAGGGGGTTTAGGGGGGAGACCCAGTACTTC; CDR3aa: CASRGFRGETQYF
j_gene: TRBJ2-1; abundance: .; d_gene: .; v_gene: TRBV19; CDR3nt: TGTGCCAGCACTCCAGCCCTGAGGGGTATAGAGTATGAGCAGTTCTTC; CDR3aa: CASTPALRGIEYEQFF
j_gene: TRBJ1-5; abundance: many; d_gene: .; v_gene: TRBV5-1; CDR3nt: TGCGCCAGCAGCTTTGAAGGGGGCAATCAGCCCCAGCATTTT; CDR3aa: CASSFEGGNQPQHF
j_gene: TRBJ2-1; abundance: .; d_gene: TRBD2; v_gene: TRBV11-2; CDR3nt: TGTGCCACCCGGGGGGGGGCGCGTAATGAGCAGTTCTTC; CDR3aa: CATRGGARNEQFF
j_gene: TRBJ2-5; abundance: many; d_gene: .; v_gene: TRBV6-6; CDR3nt: TGTGCCAGCAGTTACTCGGGAAAAGAGACCCAGTACTTC; CDR3aa: CASSYSGKETQYF
j_gene: TRBJ2-6; abundance: many; d_gene: .; v_gene: TRBV20-1; CDR3nt: TGCAGTGCTAGAGCTTCACAGGTCCCTACTGGGGCCAACGTCCTGACTTTC; CDR3aa: CSARASQVPTGANVLTF
j_gene: TRBJ2-5; abundance: few; d_gene: .; v_gene: TRBV11-2; CDR3nt: TGTGCCAGCAGCTTAGATTTCCCGGGGCTCCCGGGGGAGACCCAGTACTTC; CDR3aa: CASSLDFPGLPGETQYF
j_gene: TRBJ2-3; abundance: .; d_gene: .; v_gene: TRBV7-8; CDR3nt: TGTGCCAGCAGGCGGGGATCATACACAGATACGCAGTATTTT; CDR3aa: CASRRGSYTDTQYF
j_gene: TRBJ1-1; abundance: .; d_gene: .; v_gene: TRBV7-9; CDR3nt: TGTGCCAGCAGCTTCGGAACAGGGAGAACCCTTGGAGCTTTCTTT; CDR3aa: CASSFGTGRTLGAFF
j_gene: TRBJ2-1; abundance: .; d_gene: TRBD2; v_gene: TRBV5-4; CDR3nt: TGTGCCAGCAGCTTGCTAGCGGGCTCCTACAATGAGCAGTTCTTC; CDR3aa: CASSLLAGSYNEQFF
j_gene: TRBJ2-2; abundance: many; d_gene: TRBD1; v_gene: TRBV11-3; CDR3nt: TGTGCCAGCAGCCCACGGACAGGGGTAAACACCGGGGAGCTGTTTTTT; CDR3aa: CASSPRTGVNTGELFF
j_gene: TRBJ1-3; abundance: many; d_gene: .; v_gene: TRBV7-7; CDR3nt: TGTGCTAGCAGCTCGGCCGGACCCGGGGCCAACACCATATATTTT; CDR3aa: CASSSAGPGANTIYF
j_gene: TRBJ2-7; abundance: many; d_gene: .; v_gene: TRBV19; CDR3nt: TGTGCCAGTAGTTACTTGGGGGGAATCAACGAGCAGTACTTC; CDR3aa: CASSYLGGINEQYF